This T cell receptor beta chain was observed in a study of T cells after posttransplantation cyclophosphamide (TCRdb year 2016). Background on the whole study: Using TRB sequencing, the study followed how the T cell repertoire rebuilt after myeloablative bone marrow transplantation with posttransplantation cyclophosphamide given as GVHD prophylaxis. Samples from about 33 PTCy-treated patients and approximately 16 related bone marrow donors of those patients were subjected to antigen receptor sequencing. Public TRB sequences were searched against a database of over 3,600 sequences associated with responses to pathogens, tumor antigens, self-antigens and alloantigens. TRA and TRB clonality were tightly correlated in ten or so samples, so subsequent TCR analyses focused on TRB only. Blood from all 34 PTCy patients who had 1-year posttransplant specimens underwent TRB sequencing. In 3 patients, up to about 3 additional blood samples taken between 2 and 5.2 years after transplant also underwent TRB sequencing, as did pretransplant blood from a handful of patients. The research as a whole found: At 1-2 months, donor-recipient similarity was low but rose over the first year, and the later blood repertoires were often dominated by donor CD8+ memory clones. Across roughly 49 patients, TRB clonality was highly associated with recipient CMV seropositivity and CMV reactivation, and PTCy diversity was similar to diversity in CNI/methotrexate controls. The TRB repertoires of T cells infiltrating skin or the GI tract showed only limited overlap with the TRB repertoires found in blood.

This clone was found a few times. Its antigen target is currently unknown. No base qualities exist here, and no much larger clone lies one base off it. Genomic DNA was used for TRB sequencing, which was performed with the immunoSEQ assay at survey resolution or with the hsTCRB kit. Per the original workflow: The immunoSEQ software handled the initial read processing, while the LymphoSeq R package was used for the repertoire analyses. For each TRB dataset, clonality was calculated as 1 minus normalized Shannon entropy, and the Gini coefficient was computed as well. Phenotypes of unsorted samples were inferred by mapping TRB sequences from sorted subsets of the recipient or donor onto the same recipient's unsorted samples. Imported from immuneACCESS, the table was reduced by TCRdb to in-frame sequences with V and J called. These copies leave out some clones; in studies compared against another copy, an unresolved V gene accounts for under half, and the cause of the remainder is not known. Clone size and the V and J calls come from that table; the DNA yielded D and trimming. The sample table holds some 14,000 clones, of which roughly 84% were seen once. The ten top clones hold more than 5% of the sample.

The control group consisted of ten to eleven patients who received myeloablative marrow transplants with methotrexate plus a calcineurin inhibitor and who were sampled 1 year after transplant. Mononuclear cells from peripheral blood and bone marrow were separated by Ficoll-Hypaque density centrifugation and then cryopreserved. The sequence was obtained from a male patient in his late teens or twenties who received an allogeneic stem cell transplant from a related donor, was CMV-positive, and had no GVHD. Once a transplant has taken place, some T cells may be donor derived. Sequenced material: PBMCs, taken 350 to 400 days after allogeneic stem cell transplant with calcineurin inhibitor and methotrexate.

The CDR3 loop reads CASSIQLGQLYGYTF. DNA sequence: TGTGCCAGCAGTATCCAATTGGGACAGCTCTATGGCTACACCTTC. This sequence uses TRBV27 and TRBJ1-2, with TRBD1 identical over 7 junction bases. CDR1 and CDR2 (MNHEY, SMNVEV) derive from the germline V gene (reference sequence). The CDR3 sequence holds 15 residues, the cysteine and phenylalanine included. The DNA shown is the 45-base CDR3, in frame from base 1. The germline V and J ends show losses of 5 bases and 4 bases respectively, and no gene match explains 10 bases of the junction.